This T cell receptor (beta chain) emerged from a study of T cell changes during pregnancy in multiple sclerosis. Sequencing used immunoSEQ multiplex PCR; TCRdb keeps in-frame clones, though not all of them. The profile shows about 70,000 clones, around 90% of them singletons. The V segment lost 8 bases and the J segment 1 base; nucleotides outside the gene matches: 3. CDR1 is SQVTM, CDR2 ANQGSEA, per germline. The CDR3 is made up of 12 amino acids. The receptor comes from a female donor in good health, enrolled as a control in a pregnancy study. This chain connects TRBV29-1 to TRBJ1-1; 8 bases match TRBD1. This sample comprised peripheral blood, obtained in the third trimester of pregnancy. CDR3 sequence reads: CSSDRGNTEAFF. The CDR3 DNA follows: TGCAGCTCCGACAGGGGGAACACTGAAGCTTTCTTT. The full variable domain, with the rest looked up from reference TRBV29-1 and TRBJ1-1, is SAVISQKPSRDICQRGTSLTIQCQVDSQVTMMFWYRQQPGQSLTLIATANQGSEATYESGFVIDKFPISRPNLTFSTLTVSNMSPEDSSIYLCSSDRGNTEAFFGQGTRLTVV.